This passage covers 16 T cell receptor beta chains from one sample sequenced in a study of regulatory T cells in long-lasting Graves disease. Researchers made TCR beta libraries by using iRepertoire HTBI primers and running Arm-PCR on CDR3 regions. Using its own MiXCR run on the multiplex PCR reads, TCRdb lists one record per CDR3 protein. Among roughly 560,000 distinct CDR3 sequences, more than 15% were seen once, and the ten largest hold more than 20%. Sample time point: newly diagnosed GD, antithyroid drugs for less than 3 months. From PBMCs, RNA was extracted and then used to make the TCR library. The same sample was also studied in work on T cells in Graves' hyperthyroidism and ophthalmopathy.

This material consisted of peripheral blood mononuclear cells (PBMCs), taken at new diagnosis, from a patient treated with antithyroid drugs. The receptors were sampled from a woman aged 40 to 65 with Graves disease.

This clonotype was seen ten or more times. The V call is TRBV6-1, the J call TRBJ2-7; a weak D match, TRBD2 (5 bases). This CDR3 has 13 residues. The germline V and J ends were trimmed by 8 bases and 3 bases, with 14 bases remaining between them. In germline, CDR1 is MNHNS, CDR2 SASEGT. The CDR3 spells CASRPKGGYEQYF. Here the CDR3 DNA reads TGTGCCAGCCGGCCTAAAGGAGGCTACGAGCAGTACTTC.

Remarks on this clonotype: The junction differs from germline at one of its ends, possibly a read error. The gene calls are TRBV3-1 and TRBJ2-7; tentatively, D is TRBD1 (5 bases). Per germline, CDR1 LGHDT and CDR2 YNNKEL (reference sequence). This CDR3 is 11 amino acids long. CDR3 in amino acids: CAGSQGREQYF. The CDR3 nucleotides read TGTGCCGGCAGCCAGGGCCGGGAGCAGTACTTC.

This clonotype has a count of ten or more. The V call is TRBV11-3, the J call TRBJ2-3, with TRBD2 matching 10 bases. With V trimmed by 2 bases and J by 2 bases, 7 bases remained unmatched. Germline V gives CDR1 SGHNT, CDR2 YENEEA. The CDR3 contains 17 residues. The CDR3 here is CASSLQIAGGPTDTQYF. The CDR3 region has the DNA TGTGCCAGCAGCTTACAAATAGCGGGGGGTCCCACAGATACGCAGTATTTT.

The sample holds many counts of this clonotype. V gene TRBV5-6 combines with J gene TRBJ1-5, with 10 bases that match TRBD1. The CDR3 is made up of 16 amino acids. The V gene end was trimmed by 1 base and the J gene end by 6 bases; junction bases not matched to a gene: 7. Germline CDR1 is SGHDT and CDR2 is YYEEEE. CDR3 bases: TGTGCCAGCAGCTTGAGAGGGACAGGGGATGGTCAGCCCCAGCATTTT. Translation: CASSLRGTGDGQPQHF.

In this sample, this clonotype turned up many times. The chain has TRBV19 and TRBJ1-1; perhaps TRBD1 as D (6 bases). Germline-derived CDR1 and CDR2 are LNHDA and SQIVND (reference sequence). The germline V and J ends were trimmed by 1 base and 0 bases, with 15 bases remaining between them. The CDR3 has 17 amino acids. CDR3 nucleotides: TGTGCCAGTAGTATAGGGGTACAGGGATTGGTGAACACTGAAGCTTTCTTT. The encoded protein is CASSIGVQGLVNTEAFF.

The genes are TRBV7-9 and TRBJ1-5, with D possibly TRBD1 on 6 matching bases. The CDR3 is 14 amino acids. The germline gives CDR1 SEHNR, CDR2 FQNEAQ (reference sequence). V was cut by 10 bases and J by 0 bases, with 13 bases left in between. This chain's CDR3 is CATQGGNSNQPQHF. The CDR3 nucleotides are TGTGCCACCCAAGGGGGGAATAGCAATCAGCCCCAGCATTTT.

The chain combines TRBV19 with TRBJ1-1; 10 nucleotides line up with TRBD1. V lost 3 bases to trimming and J lost 3 bases; unmatched junction nucleotides: 13. The germline CDR1 and CDR2 sequences are LNHDA and SQIVND (reference sequence). CDR3 length: 18 amino acids. The CDR3 here is CASSIRQGAKTTYTEAFF. DNA for the CDR3: TGTGCCAGTAGTATCCGACAGGGGGCCAAAACCACCTACACTGAAGCTTTCTTT.

The table lists this clonotype with many counts. The V gene is TRBV28, the J gene TRBJ2-1; D is undetermined. The germline CDR1 and CDR2 sequences are MDHEN and SYDVKM. Trimming stripped 5 bases from V and 10 bases from J, with 18 bases between. The CDR3 is made up of 14 amino acids. The CDR3 DNA reads as TGTGCCAGCAGTCAAAGGGATACCGAGTGGGAGCAGTTCTTC. Translating gives CASSQRDTEWEQFF.

Many counts were recorded for this clonotype. V is TRBV6-1 and J is TRBJ1-1, with D perhaps matching TRBD1 (5 bases). CDR1 is MNHNS, CDR2 SASEGT, per germline. The CDR3 covers 13 residues. Trimming cost V 6 bases and J 4 bases, with 12 bases left between them. The CDR3 nucleotides are TGTGCCAGCAGCGCCAGGGCGGGCACTGAAGCTTTCTTT. The encoded protein is CASSARAGTEAFF.

In this sample, this clonotype turned up many times. The CDR3: CASSVRPGTDTQYF. CDR3 bases: TGTGCCAGCAGCGTCAGGCCTGGCACAGATACGCAGTATTTT. The chain carries TRBV9 and TRBJ2-3, with D unresolved. Germline assignment: CDR1 SGDLS and CDR2 YYNGEE. The CDR3 is made up of 14 amino acids. Trimming left V 2 bases short and J 1 base short, with 8 bases between.

This chain links TRBV27 with TRBJ1-1; 7 positions agree with TRBD1. Unmatched junction bases numbered 8, after V lost 4 bases and J lost 3 bases. The germline V gene encodes CDR1 MNHEY and CDR2 SMNVEV (reference sequence). This CDR3 region has 15 residues. The CDR3 sequence is CASSSTGQSYTEAFF. The CDR3 nucleotides are TGTGCCAGCAGTTCAACGGGACAGAGCTACACTGAAGCTTTCTTT.

The chain joins TRBV27 to TRBJ2-2; D unresolved. Trimming stripped 3 bases from V and 4 bases from J, with 6 bases between. From germline, CDR1 is MNHEY and CDR2 SMNVEV (reference sequence). The CDR3 is 13 amino acids. CDR3 sequence (DNA): TGTGCCAGCAGTTTCTTGGCCACCGGGGAGCTGTTTTTT. It codes for CASSFLATGELFF.

Many counts were recorded for this clonotype. The J gene is TRBJ1-1, the V gene TRBV3-1; TRBD1 is a possible D gene (6 bases). CDR1 and CDR2 (germline): LGHDT, YNNKEL (reference sequence). The CDR3 has 14 amino acids. Deletions cut 3 bases from V and 1 base from J, with 9 bases between. The CDR3 DNA reads TGTGCCAGCAGCCAGGGACACCAGAACACTGAAGCTTTCTTT. Protein product: CASSQGHQNTEAFF.

In regard to this clonotype: The junction departs from the called germline gene at one end, perhaps through a read error. The DNA for the CDR3 is TGTGCCGGCAGTGACCCTTTCCGCCGGGCCGGAACCTACGAGCAGTACTTC. Protein: CAGSDPFRRAGTYEQYF. This rearrangement joins TRBV6-2 or TRBV6-3 to TRBJ2-7; D is unresolved. The CDR3 covers 17 residues. Germline CDR1 reads MNHEY; CDR2 reads SVGEGT.

This clonotype occurred once. This chain links TRBV5-5 with TRBJ2-7, with 8 bases matching TRBD1. V lost 6 bases to trimming and J lost 4 bases; unmatched junction nucleotides: 6. The CDR3 extends over 13 amino acids. The germline gives CDR1 SGHKS, CDR2 YYEKEE (reference sequence). The CDR3 DNA sequence: TGTGCCAGCACCAGGACAGGGAGGTACGAGCAGTACTTC. This translates into CASTRTGRYEQYF.

The CDR3 DNA reads as TGCGCCAGCAGCTTCCAGGGGACAGGGCCGGAGGCCCAGTACTTC. It encodes CASSFQGTGPEAQYF. The chain combines TRBV5-1 with TRBJ2-5; TRBD1 matches 9 bases. The CDR3 spans 15 residues. The V and J ends lost 2 bases and 9 bases, in that order; junction bases with no gene match: 11. The germline V gene has CDR1 SGHRS and CDR2 YFSETQ.